This is a list of T cell receptor beta chains from one sample in a study of shared clonotypes between healthy human individuals. Only in-frame clones appear in the TCRdb table, and some are missing; sequencing was by immunoSEQ multiplex PCR. Of about 2.1 million clones detected, 90% to 95% appear once; the ten largest clones hold under 2%. Material: naive CD8+ T cells from PBMCs. These receptor sequences come from a man between 18 and 29 years old in good health. Some clones in this sample may be carry-over from other donors' samples. CDR3s include the opening cysteine and the closing phenylalanine or tryptophan. D genes are given only for firm matches. The size of a clone is reported for some rows only, either as once, few or many, or as a class for expanded clones.

v_call	d_call	cdr3_length	clone_size	j_call	cdr3_aa	cdr3_nt
TRBV4-1	TRBD1	15	-	TRBJ2-7	CASSPRQGAPYEQYF	TGCGCCAGCAGCCCTCGACAGGGGGCGCCGTACGAGCAGTACTTC
TRBV4-1	TRBD2	16	-	TRBJ2-1	CASSQTGTSPIREQFF	TGCGCCAGCAGCCAAACCGGGACTAGCCCGATACGCGAGCAGTTCTTC
TRBV27	-	16	-	TRBJ1-1	CASSPNSQVPEGLSFF	TGTGCCAGCAGCCCAAACTCCCAGGTACCCGAGGGGCTGTCTTTCTTT
TRBV29-1	TRBD2	14	-	TRBJ2-7	CSAQRTGLAGEQYF	TGCAGCGCCCAGCGCACGGGACTAGCCGGCGAGCAGTACTTC
TRBV28	-	16	-	TRBJ2-1	CASSFFSSSSYNEQFF	TGTGCCAGCAGTTTTTTTTCTTCGAGCTCCTACAATGAGCAGTTCTTC
TRBV27	-	13	-	TRBJ1-1	CASSSLTLVEAFF	TGTGCCAGCAGTTCTCTGACACTGGTTGAAGCTTTCTTT
TRBV6-1	-	13	-	TRBJ2-7	CASSNRAGYEQYF	TGTGCCAGCAGTAACCGGGCGGGCTACGAGCAGTACTTC
TRBV5-4	-	16	-	TRBJ2-1	CASSLGSGGPYNEQFF	TGTGCCAGCAGCTTGGGGTCGGGCGGCCCCTACAATGAGCAGTTCTTC
TRBV11-2	-	14	-	TRBJ2-7	CASSLEAGPLEQYF	TGTGCCAGCAGCTTAGAGGCAGGGCCTCTCGAGCAGTACTTC
TRBV7-2	TRBD1	13	-	TRBJ1-2	CASITGEDYGYTF	TGTGCCAGCATAACAGGGGAGGACTATGGCTACACCTTC
TRBV4-1	-	13	-	TRBJ1-2	CASSQEGVYGYTF	TGCGCCAGCAGCCAAGAGGGGGTCTATGGCTACACCTTC
TRBV9	-	14	-	TRBJ2-7	CASSPGGGDYEQYF	TGTGCCAGCAGCCCAGGCGGCGGAGACTACGAGCAGTACTTC
TRBV29-1	-	14	-	TRBJ2-6	CSVAGLSGANVLTF	TGCAGCGTTGCGGGCCTCTCTGGGGCCAACGTCCTGACTTTC
TRBV27	-	16	-	TRBJ2-1	CASSTLSGPSYNEQFF	TGTGCCAGCAGTACCCTCTCCGGGCCCTCCTACAATGAGCAGTTCTTC
TRBV5-4	-	14	-	TRBJ2-2	CASSPGQPTGELFF	TGTGCCAGCAGCCCAGGACAGCCCACCGGGGAGCTGTTTTTT
TRBV27	-	16	-	TRBJ1-1	CASSSTLTGTYTEAFF	TGTGCCAGCAGTTCGACCCTAACCGGGACATACACTGAAGCTTTCTTT
TRBV28	TRBD2	17	-	TRBJ2-7	CASSLPGLAGGAYEQYF	TGTGCCAGCAGTTTACCGGGACTAGCGGGAGGGGCCTACGAGCAGTACTTC
TRBV27	-	16	-	TRBJ2-7	CASSLSLEGSSYEQYF	TGTGCCAGCAGTTTATCGCTAGAAGGGAGCTCCTACGAGCAGTACTTC
TRBV30	-	13	once	TRBJ2-7	CAWSRDSGYEQYF	TGTGCCTGGAGCCGGGACTCGGGGTACGAGCAGTACTTC
TRBV18	-	15	few	TRBJ1-1	CASSPVPGRDTEAFF	TGTGCCAGCTCACCTGTCCCGGGGAGGGACACTGAAGCTTTCTTT
TRBV5-5	-	15	-	TRBJ1-4	CASSPTTATNEKLFF	TGTGCCAGCAGCCCCACAACGGCAACTAATGAAAAACTGTTTTTT
TRBV11-2	-	16	-	TRBJ1-2	CASSVDLRGANYGYTF	TGTGCCAGCAGCGTGGACCTTCGGGGGGCGAACTATGGCTACACCTTC
TRBV9	-	13	-	TRBJ1-3	CASSDRQGNTIYF	TGTGCCAGCAGCGACAGGCAAGGAAACACCATATATTTT
TRBV5-4	TRBD1	14	-	TRBJ1-1	CASSFGQGGTEAFF	TGTGCCAGCAGCTTTGGACAGGGTGGGACTGAAGCTTTCTTT
TRBV28	-	14	-	TRBJ2-7	CASKVGGADHEQYF	TGTGCCAGCAAAGTAGGGGGGGCCGATCACGAGCAGTACTTC
TRBV5-1	TRBD2	15	-	TRBJ2-1	CASSREGTRDNEQFF	TGCGCCAGCAGCAGGGAGGGGACCAGAGACAATGAGCAGTTCTTC
TRBV6-1	-	14	-	TRBJ2-7	CASSEGTRSYEQYF	TGTGCCAGCAGTGAGGGGACAAGATCCTACGAGCAGTACTTC
TRBV7-9	-	16	once	TRBJ2-1	CASSDRPWSSYNEQFF	TGTGCCAGCAGCGACCGACCCTGGAGCTCCTACAATGAGCAGTTCTTC
TRBV5-8	-	14	once	TRBJ1-1	CASSFPEMNTEAFF	TGTGCCAGCAGCTTCCCGGAAATGAACACTGAAGCTTTCTTT
TRBV2	-	14	-	TRBJ2-7	CASSPGLSSYEQYF	TGTGCCAGCAGCCCGGGACTCTCCTCCTACGAGCAGTACTTC
TRBV28	-	14	-	TRBJ2-2	CATLPGSTIGELFF	TGTGCCACCCTCCCGGGTTCCACCATTGGGGAGCTGTTTTTT
TRBV5-6	TRBD1	15	-	TRBJ1-1	CASSENRGLNTEAFF	TGTGCCAGCAGCGAGAACAGGGGGTTGAACACTGAAGCTTTCTTT
TRBV4-1	-	13	-	TRBJ2-7	CASSHGGAYEQYF	TGCGCCAGCAGCCATGGGGGGGCGTACGAGCAGTACTTC
TRBV5-6	-	14	-	TRBJ2-1	CASSLGDSPSEQFF	TGTGCCAGCAGCTTGGGTGACTCACCAAGCGAGCAGTTCTTC
TRBV6-5	-	14	-	TRBJ2-2	CASSDYTNTGELFF	TGTGCCAGCAGCGATTATACGAACACCGGGGAGCTGTTTTTT
TRBV5-8	-	14	-	TRBJ2-1	CASSTGVGGYEQFF	TGTGCCAGCAGCACAGGGGTGGGGGGCTATGAGCAGTTCTTC
TRBV28	TRBD2	17	-	TRBJ2-1	CASRDAIAGGSYNEQFF	TGTGCCAGCAGGGACGCCATAGCGGGAGGGTCCTACAATGAGCAGTTCTTC
TRBV2	-	11	-	TRBJ2-5	CASSLKETQYF	TGTGCCAGCAGTCTAAAAGAGACCCAGTACTTC
TRBV6-5	-	14	-	TRBJ2-1	CASSYRGQGNEQFF	TGTGCCAGCAGTTACCGGGGCCAAGGGAATGAGCAGTTCTTC
TRBV7-6	-	14	-	TRBJ2-7	CASSSTGLSYEQYF	TGTGCCAGCAGCTCCACCGGGCTGTCCTACGAGCAGTACTTC
TRBV2	-	13	once	TRBJ2-1	CASTPLGFHEQFF	TGTGCCAGCACCCCTTTAGGTTTCCATGAGCAGTTCTTC
TRBV15	-	13	-	TRBJ2-1	CATSGSSYNEQFF	TGTGCCACCAGCGGCAGCTCCTACAATGAGCAGTTCTTC
TRBV7-9	-	16	-	TRBJ2-7	CASSLALASPTYEQYF	TGTGCCAGCAGCTTAGCGCTAGCGAGCCCCACCTACGAGCAGTACTTC
TRBV27	TRBD1	14	-	TRBJ1-2	CASSLGQGAGGYTF	TGTGCCAGCAGTTTAGGGCAGGGGGCGGGAGGCTACACCTTC
TRBV27	-	16	-	TRBJ1-5	CASSPGGRTDHQPQHF	TGTGCCAGCAGTCCTGGGGGGAGGACAGACCATCAGCCCCAGCATTTT
TRBV6-6	-	12	-	TRBJ2-5	CASGPRVETQYF	TGTGCCAGCGGCCCCAGGGTGGAGACCCAGTACTTC
TRBV13	TRBD2	18	-	TRBJ2-3	CASNPGPLAGGSTDTQYF	TGTGCCAGCAACCCCGGACCCCTAGCGGGAGGAAGCACAGATACGCAGTATTTT
TRBV7-2	-	13	-	TRBJ2-7	CASSLEGPHEQYF	TGTGCCAGCAGCTTAGAAGGTCCCCACGAGCAGTACTTC
TRBV28	-	13	-	TRBJ2-5	CASSLGGGETQYF	TGTGCCAGCAGTTTAGGGGGCGGGGAGACCCAGTACTTC
TRBV15	TRBD1	14	-	TRBJ1-4	CATSRTGSAEKLFF	TGTGCCACCAGCAGGACAGGGTCGGCTGAAAAACTGTTTTTT
TRBV4-3	TRBD1	18	-	TRBJ2-7	CASSQDPGTGDSSYEQYF	TGCGCCAGCAGCCAAGATCCCGGGACAGGGGACAGCTCCTACGAGCAGTACTTC